This T cell receptor beta chain was recovered during a study of cytomegalovirus exposure and HLA in healthy donors. Vbeta (60) and Jbeta (13) primers were used in the PCR. Assay: immunoSEQ multiplex PCR; the TCRdb copy retains only in-frame clones and omits some. The sample lists about 200,000 clones; about four fifths were seen once. This clone was seen a handful of times. The sequenced sample consisted of PBMCs. The TCR originated in a male donor in good health and CMV-seropositive.

CDR3 amino acids: CASSSETGASGYTF. The CDR3 DNA reads TGTGCCAGCAGCTCCGAGACAGGGGCTAGCGGCTACACCTTC. This chain joins TRBV5-4 and TRBJ1-2; 8 positions agree with TRBD1. Losses at the gene ends were 3 bases for V and 8 bases for J; bases not matched to a gene: 9. The length of the CDR3 is 14 residues. The germline V gene encodes CDR1 SGHNT and CDR2 YYREEE (reference sequence).